This TCR beta chain was identified during a study of identifying expanded T cells in peripheral blood. During the collection period, no donor immune events like infections were recorded. Generated by immunoSEQ multiplex PCR, the TCRdb table keeps only in-frame clones and is missing some. The sample lists some 91,000 clones, about nine tenths occurring once. Comment on this clone: The antigen is unknown.

Notes on the study in general: Across healthy donors, higher total template counts meant significantly greater approximately two-week count variance.

The TCR sequence derives from a person between 18 and 75 years old in good health. The specimen sequenced was blood.

DNA of the CDR3: TGTGCCAGCAGTATAACAGCGGGGGGAGGCACCGGGGAGCTGTTTTTT. Translated: CASSITAGGGTGELFF. The J gene is TRBJ2-2, the V gene TRBV28; 9 positions match TRBD2. Germline trimming cut 5 bases from V and 4 bases from J; bases unmatched to any gene: 8. Germline CDR1 is MDHEN and CDR2 is SYDVKM. The CDR3 extends over 16 amino acids.